These T cell receptor beta chains were read from a single sample in a study of shared clonotypes between healthy human individuals. Sequencing used immunoSEQ multiplex PCR; TCRdb keeps in-frame clones, though not all of them. The sample carries around 100,000 clones, around 71% recorded once. The specimen was memory CD8+ T cells sorted from blood. The receptor set was obtained from a woman in her twenties or thirties in good health. The CDR3 runs from the conserved cysteine through the conserved F or W. The D gene is left open where the match is weak. For some rows the clone size is stated as once, few or many, or as a class when expanded; others skip it.

-	11	-	TRBJ2-1	TRBV5-1	CASSSGWEQFF	TGCGCCAGCAGCTCGGGGTGGGAGCAGTTCTTC
TRBD1	15	-	TRBJ1-2	TRBV6-6	CASSEQGGGDYGYTF	TGTGCCAGCAGCGAGCAGGGGGGCGGTGACTATGGCTACACCTTC
TRBD1	15	many	TRBJ2-1	TRBV29-1	CSVETGTGAYNEQFF	TGCAGCGTTGAAACCGGGACAGGGGCTTACAATGAGCAGTTCTTC
-	14	-	TRBJ2-7	TRBV29-1	CSAVDTGRNYEQYF	TGCAGCGCAGTGGATACAGGGAGAAACTACGAGCAGTACTTC
-	15	-	TRBJ1-1	TRBV28	CASSARVGVNTEAFF	TGTGCCAGCAGTGCAAGGGTGGGGGTAAACACTGAAGCTTTCTTT
-	17	once	TRBJ2-3	TRBV25-1	CASSEGGAGYSTDTQYF	TGTGCCAGCAGTGAAGGCGGGGCAGGTTATAGCACAGATACGCAGTATTTT
-	15	-	TRBJ2-7	TRBV7-6	CASSLLRGSPYEQYF	TGTGCCAGCAGCTTACTTAGGGGGTCTCCCTACGAGCAGTACTTC
-	15	once	TRBJ2-1	TRBV14	CASSHPSSSYNEQFF	TGTGCCAGCAGCCATCCTTCTAGCTCCTACAATGAGCAGTTCTTC
-	13	-	TRBJ1-3	TRBV9	CASSVGSGNTIYF	TGTGCCAGCAGCGTAGGATCTGGAAACACCATATATTTT
-	14	-	TRBJ2-1	TRBV30	CAWSIGGSYNEQFF	TGTGCCTGGAGTATAGGGGGCTCCTACAATGAGCAGTTCTTC
-	15	-	TRBJ1-1	TRBV5-1	CASSPVLGEDTEAFF	TGCGCCAGCAGCCCCGTTTTGGGGGAGGACACTGAAGCTTTCTTT
-	16	-	TRBJ2-7	TRBV11-2	CASSLASVLSDYEQYF	TGTGCCAGCAGCTTGGCAAGTGTGCTTTCCGATTACGAGCAGTACTTC
-	17	-	TRBJ2-4	TRBV13	CASSLSLGITSTNIQYF	TGTGCCAGCAGCCTAAGCCTGGGCATCACCTCCACAAACATTCAGTACTTC
-	16	-	TRBJ1-4	TRBV19	CASSMRSTPANEKLFF	TGTGCCAGTAGTATGAGGAGTACGCCGGCTAATGAAAAACTGTTTTTT
-	14	-	TRBJ2-7	TRBV6-1	CASSEEGLSIEQYF	TGTGCCAGCAGTGAAGAGGGGTTGTCGATCGAGCAGTACTTC
TRBD1	15	-	TRBJ2-5	TRBV5-5	CASSLARTGKETQYF	TGTGCCAGCAGCTTGGCTAGGACAGGGAAAGAGACCCAGTACTTC
TRBD2	15	-	TRBJ2-1	TRBV13	CASSLLGTSQNEQFF	TGTGCCAGCAGCCTGCTGGGGACTAGTCAAAATGAGCAGTTCTTC
-	12	-	TRBJ1-2	TRBV28	CASSSGGEGYTF	TGTGCCAGCAGTTCCGGGGGCGAAGGCTACACCTTC
-	14	-	TRBJ2-1	TRBV2	CASSILDSYNEQFF	TGTGCCAGCAGCATCCTTGACTCCTACAATGAGCAGTTCTTC
-	13	-	TRBJ1-5	TRBV19	CASTLSPTQPQHF	TGTGCCAGTACCCTTTCCCCCACTCAGCCCCAGCATTTT
TRBD2	15	once	TRBJ2-7	TRBV28	CASSLFTSGTYEQYF	TGTGCCAGCAGTTTATTTACTAGCGGGACCTACGAGCAGTACTTC
TRBD1	15	-	TRBJ2-5	TRBV6-6	CASSYSGQGGETQYF	TGTGCCAGCAGTTACTCGGGACAGGGAGGAGAGACCCAGTACTTC
TRBD1	15	-	TRBJ2-4	TRBV7-8	CASSLVDRGHNIQYF	TGTGCCAGCAGCTTAGTCGACAGGGGGCACAACATTCAGTACTTC
-	15	-	TRBJ1-6	TRBV10-3	CAISDPRTEISPLHF	TGTGCCATCAGTGACCCTCGGACCGAGATTTCACCCCTCCACTTT
TRBD2	16	-	TRBJ2-1	TRBV29-1	CSVEDLLAGLYNEQFF	TGCAGCGTTGAAGATCTACTAGCGGGCCTCTACAATGAGCAGTTCTTC
TRBD1	15	-	TRBJ2-3	TRBV25-1	CASSEEDRIEDTQYF	TGTGCCAGCAGTGAAGAGGACAGGATCGAGGATACGCAGTATTTT
TRBD2	16	-	TRBJ2-1	TRBV19	CASSPLKAGGINEQFF	TGTGCCAGTAGTCCATTAAAAGCGGGAGGAATCAATGAGCAGTTCTTC
-	16	-	TRBJ2-7	TRBV2	CASSNTSGTQNYEQYF	TGTGCCAGCAGTAATACCTCCGGGACTCAAAACTACGAGCAGTACTTC
TRBD2	14	many	TRBJ2-7	TRBV9	CASSVGTSVDEQYF	TGTGCCAGCAGCGTGGGGACTAGCGTCGACGAGCAGTACTTC
-	16	-	TRBJ2-6	TRBV19	CASRVGVLSGANVLTF	TGTGCCAGTAGAGTTGGCGTGCTCTCTGGGGCCAACGTCCTGACTTTC
-	13	once	TRBJ1-1	TRBV11-2	CASSTQRDTEAFF	TGTGCCAGCAGCACCCAGCGGGACACTGAAGCTTTCTTT
TRBD2	16	-	TRBJ2-7	TRBV28	CASSPDPSGSIYEQYF	TGTGCCAGCAGTCCTGACCCTAGCGGGAGTATCTACGAGCAGTACTTC
-	14	-	TRBJ1-1	TRBV5-1	CASTIWGESTEAFF	TGCGCCAGCACCATCTGGGGTGAGAGCACTGAAGCTTTCTTT
-	14	many	TRBJ2-1	TRBV15	CATSSSGTHNEQFF	TGTGCCACCAGCAGCTCCGGGACTCACAATGAGCAGTTCTTC
-	14	-	TRBJ2-7	TRBV11-2	CASSLIPGSYEQYF	TGTGCCAGCAGCTTAATTCCGGGGTCCTACGAGCAGTACTTC
-	12	-	TRBJ1-4	TRBV4-1	CASRGAGEKLFF	TGCGCCAGCAGGGGGGCAGGTGAAAAACTGTTTTTT
TRBD2	17	-	TRBJ2-6	TRBV7-9	CASRRLAGRSGANVLTF	TGTGCCAGCAGGCGACTAGCGGGGCGCTCTGGGGCCAACGTCCTGACTTTC
-	13	-	TRBJ1-2	TRBV6-5	CASSYSGGVSYTF	TGTGCCAGCAGTTACTCAGGGGGAGTGAGCTACACCTTC
-	15	-	TRBJ2-6	TRBV6-6	CASSVSGDGANVLTF	TGTGCCAGCAGTGTAAGCGGCGATGGGGCCAACGTCCTGACTTTC
-	17	-	TRBJ2-7	TRBV11-1	CASSPQGLAIAFYEQYF	TGTGCCAGCAGCCCTCAGGGCCTAGCTATTGCATTCTACGAGCAGTACTTC
-	16	few	TRBJ2-7	TRBV25-1	CASSSVGGTQSYEQYF	TGTGCCAGCAGTTCAGTTGGGGGGACACAGTCCTACGAGCAGTACTTC
-	15	-	TRBJ1-2	TRBV7-9	CASSLRDDGESGYTF	TGTGCCAGCAGCTTACGTGACGACGGAGAGAGTGGCTACACCTTC
-	14	few	TRBJ1-5	TRBV2	CASSGKSGNQPQHF	TGTGCCAGCAGTGGAAAGAGTGGCAATCAGCCCCAGCATTTT
TRBD1	17	-	TRBJ1-4	TRBV5-1	CASSLFGVGQGEEKLFF	TGCGCCAGCAGCTTGTTTGGTGTTGGACAGGGAGAAGAAAAACTGTTTTTT
-	13	-	TRBJ2-2	TRBV30	CAWRGTNTGELFF	TGTGCCTGGAGGGGGACAAACACCGGGGAGCTGTTTTTT
TRBD2	16	-	TRBJ2-7	TRBV14	CASSPGGLADTYEQYF	TGTGCCAGCAGCCCGGGTGGACTAGCTGATACCTACGAGCAGTACTTC
-	18	-	TRBJ2-3	TRBV11-2	CASSSVLGSGEGGDTQYF	TGTGCCAGCAGCTCCGTCCTGGGTAGCGGAGAGGGGGGGGATACGCAGTATTTT
TRBD1	15	many	TRBJ1-5	TRBV2	CASSGQGWDNQPQHF	TGTGCCAGCAGTGGACAGGGTTGGGACAATCAGCCCCAGCATTTT
-	16	-	TRBJ2-3	TRBV6-4	CASSDLPGRPTDTQYF	TGTGCCAGCAGTGACCTACCGGGACGGCCCACAGATACGCAGTATTTT
-	16	once	TRBJ2-2	TRBV4-1	CASRQRRGLNTGELFF	TGCGCCAGCAGACAACGACGGGGCCTAAACACCGGGGAGCTGTTTTTT
TRBD2	15	-	TRBJ2-2	TRBV9	CASSRSGRSSGELFF	TGTGCCAGCAGTCGGAGCGGGAGGTCGTCAGGGGAGCTGTTTTTT
-	15	-	TRBJ1-2	TRBV28	CASSFRDIWIRGYTF	TGTGCCAGCAGTTTCCGGGACATTTGGATCCGTGGCTACACCTTC
-	15	-	TRBJ2-1	TRBV4-1	CASSPRVAQPNEQFF	TGCGCCAGCAGCCCACGCGTAGCGCAACCTAATGAGCAGTTCTTC
-	13	few	TRBJ2-7	TRBV19	CASSWGATYEQYF	TGTGCCAGTAGTTGGGGGGCTACCTACGAGCAGTACTTC
-	16	-	TRBJ2-6	TRBV15	CATSREPDSGANVLTF	TGTGCCACCAGCAGAGAACCAGACTCTGGGGCCAACGTCCTGACTTTC
-	13	-	TRBJ2-1	TRBV27	CASSLSSYNEQFF	TGTGCCAGCAGTTTATCCTCATACAATGAGCAGTTCTTC
TRBD2	15	-	TRBJ2-7	TRBV28	CASSRLAGVLYEQYF	TGTGCCAGCAGTCGACTAGCGGGAGTTTTGTACGAGCAGTACTTC
-	17	-	TRBJ2-3	TRBV13	CASSSPGADPSTDTQYF	TGTGCCAGCAGCTCCCCAGGAGCGGACCCGAGCACAGATACGCAGTATTTT
-	15	-	TRBJ2-1	TRBV16	CASSQSGVGDNEQFF	TGTGCCAGCAGCCAATCCGGGGTAGGTGACAATGAGCAGTTCTTC
-	13	-	TRBJ1-3	TRBV4-1	CASSMGTGNTIYF	TGCGCCAGCAGCATGGGCACTGGAAACACCATATATTTT